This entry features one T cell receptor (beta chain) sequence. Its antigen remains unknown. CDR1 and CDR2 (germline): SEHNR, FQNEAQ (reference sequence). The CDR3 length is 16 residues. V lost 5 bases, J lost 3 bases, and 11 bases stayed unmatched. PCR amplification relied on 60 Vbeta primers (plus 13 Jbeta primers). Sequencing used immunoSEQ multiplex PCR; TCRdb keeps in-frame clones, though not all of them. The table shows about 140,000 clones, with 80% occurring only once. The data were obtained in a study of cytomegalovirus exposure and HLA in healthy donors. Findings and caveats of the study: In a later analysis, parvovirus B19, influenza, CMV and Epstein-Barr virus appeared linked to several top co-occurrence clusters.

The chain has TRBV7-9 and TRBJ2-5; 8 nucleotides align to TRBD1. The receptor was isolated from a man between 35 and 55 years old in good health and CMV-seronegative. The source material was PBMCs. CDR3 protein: CASSPRTGPMKETQYF. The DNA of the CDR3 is TGTGCCAGCAGCCCGAGGACAGGGCCGATGAAAGAGACCCAGTACTTC.